One sample yielded the 4 T cell receptor beta chains listed below, sequenced in a study of blood T cell repertoires in COVID-19. Profiled with immunoSEQ multiplex PCR; TCRdb holds only in-frame clones, not every one. This sample has a few hundred thousand clones, with about 87% found just once. Input material: peripheral blood. These receptors all stem from a woman aged 25 to 39 with COVID-19, enrolled during active disease.

In DNA, the CDR3 is TGTGCCAGCAGCACTGGGACAGCCTTTAATTCACCCCTCCACTTT. It specifies CASSTGTAFNSPLHF. The chain is built from TRBV5-5 and TRBJ1-6, with 7 bases identical to TRBD1. This CDR3 spans 15 amino acids. V lost 4 bases and J lost 6; bases outside the gene matches: 7. CDR1 and CDR2 from the germline V gene are SGHKS and YYEKEE (reference sequence).

The V and J genes are TRBV5-1 and TRBJ1-6; no clear D gene. The length of the CDR3 is 14 residues. Germline V gene lookup returns CDR1 SGHRS and CDR2 YFSETQ. V was clipped by 4 bases and J by 9 bases, with 14 bases between them. This CDR3 is CASSPRWGGSPLHF. The CDR3 DNA reads as TGCGCCAGCAGCCCCCGGTGGGGAGGTTCACCCCTCCACTTT.

The J gene is TRBJ1-1, the V gene TRBV30, with D possibly being TRBD1 (6 bases). Germline V lookup: CDR1 GTSNPN, CDR2 SVGIG (reference sequence). The CDR3 spans 14 residues. Between the trimmed V and J ends, which lost 3 bases and 4 bases, there was a span of 15 bases. CDR3: CAWSQRGASTEAFF. CDR3 DNA: TGTGCCTGGAGCCAGCGGGGGGCGAGCACTGAAGCTTTCTTT.

This chain joins TRBV3-1 (or the pseudogene TRBV3-2) and TRBJ2-1, with D possibly being TRBD2 (6 bases). This CDR3 region has 13 residues. Germline assignment: CDR1 LGHDT and CDR2 YNNKEL (reference sequence). The V end was cut by 1 base, the J end by 7 bases, with 8 bases between. The CDR3 reads CASSQGAGNEQFF. The CDR3 DNA sequence: TGTGCCAGCAGCCAAGGGGCGGGGAATGAGCAGTTCTTC.